These T cell receptor beta chains were read from a single sample in a study of identical twins. MiXCR, run by TCRdb on the 5' RACE reads, gives a single entry per CDR3 protein. The data hold about 720,000 distinct CDR3 sequences, with 15% to 20% observed a single time. The sample was also linked to a second study, of T cells expressing NK-cell markers.

Sequencing was done on a sample of PBMCs. The receptor set was obtained from a woman under 30 in good health. Each CDR3 is given with its conserved first and last residue. Each record gives: V gene, D gene, clone size, J gene, CDR3 protein, CDR3 DNA. The D gene is left open where the match is weak. Expanded clones get a size class; other rows say once, few or many, or leave the size out.

V gene: TRBV5-1
D gene: TRBD2
clone size: .
J gene: TRBJ2-5
CDR3 protein: CASSEFGGGQETQYF
CDR3 DNA: TGCGCCAGCAGCGAGTTCGGCGGGGGCCAAGAGACCCAGTACTTC

V gene: TRBV9
D gene: TRBD2
clone size: .
J gene: TRBJ2-7
CDR3 protein: CASSSPRMASGRFDEQYF
CDR3 DNA: TGTGCCAGCAGCTCCCCCCGGATGGCTAGCGGGAGGTTTGACGAGCAGTACTTC

V gene: TRBV6-2/TRBV6-3
D gene: TRBD2
clone size: .
J gene: TRBJ2-1
CDR3 protein: CASSPTRGTSGTSSYNEQFF
CDR3 DNA: TGTGCCAGCAGCCCAACCCGTGGGACTAGCGGGACAAGCTCCTACAATGAGCAGTTCTTC

V gene: TRBV9
D gene: .
clone size: .
J gene: TRBJ2-1
CDR3 protein: CASSVGTGRFLESYNEQFF
CDR3 DNA: TGTGCCAGCAGCGTCGGGACCGGTAGATTCCTAGAGTCCTACAATGAGCAGTTCTTC

V gene: TRBV7-7
D gene: TRBD2
clone size: few
J gene: TRBJ2-5
CDR3 protein: CASSLEGSRTSERETQYF
CDR3 DNA: TGTGCTAGCAGCTTAGAGGGGTCTCGGACTAGCGAACGGGAGACCCAGTACTTC

V gene: TRBV18
D gene: .
clone size: .
J gene: TRBJ2-7
CDR3 protein: CASSPPHEGEQYF
CDR3 DNA: TGTGCCAGCTCACCACCGCACGAAGGGGAGCAGTACTTC

V gene: TRBV5-1
D gene: TRBD2
clone size: many
J gene: TRBJ2-3
CDR3 protein: CASSWGLASDTQYF
CDR3 DNA: TGCGCCAGCAGCTGGGGACTAGCCTCCGATACGCAGTATTTT

V gene: TRBV12-3/TRBV12-4
D gene: .
clone size: few
J gene: TRBJ2-7
CDR3 protein: CASMGAGNEQYF
CDR3 DNA: TGTGCCAGCATGGGGGCCGGCAACGAGCAGTACTTC

V gene: TRBV7-2
D gene: .
clone size: .
J gene: TRBJ2-3
CDR3 protein: CASSFEAPDTQYF
CDR3 DNA: TGTGCCAGCAGCTTCGAAGCCCCAGATACGCAGTATTTT

V gene: TRBV29-1
D gene: .
clone size: .
J gene: TRBJ2-7
CDR3 protein: CSVENWGEQYF
CDR3 DNA: TGCAGCGTTGAAAACTGGGGCGAGCAGTACTTC

V gene: TRBV9
D gene: TRBD1
clone size: few
J gene: TRBJ1-3
CDR3 protein: CASSRLRDRGSGNTIYF
CDR3 DNA: TGTGCCAGCAGCCGACTCCGGGACAGGGGATCTGGAAACACCATATATTTT

V gene: TRBV5-6
D gene: TRBD1
clone size: few
J gene: TRBJ2-7
CDR3 protein: CASSSEGTGIYEQYF
CDR3 DNA: TGTGCCAGCAGCTCGGAGGGGACAGGGATCTACGAGCAGTACTTC

V gene: TRBV12-3/TRBV12-4
D gene: .
clone size: few
J gene: TRBJ2-7
CDR3 protein: CASSFRGEDYEQYF
CDR3 DNA: TGTGCCAGCTCCTTTCGGGGTGAGGACTACGAGCAGTACTTC

V gene: TRBV6-2/TRBV6-3
D gene: TRBD2
clone size: .
J gene: TRBJ2-2
CDR3 protein: CASLPGLAGTGELFF
CDR3 DNA: TGTGCCAGCCTTCCGGGACTAGCGGGAACCGGGGAGCTGTTTTTT

V gene: TRBV12-3/TRBV12-4
D gene: TRBD2
clone size: few
J gene: TRBJ2-2
CDR3 protein: CASSSSGGAVNGELFF
CDR3 DNA: TGTGCCAGCAGCTCCAGCGGGGGGGCGGTTAACGGGGAGCTGTTTTTT

V gene: TRBV5-1
D gene: TRBD1
clone size: few
J gene: TRBJ1-1
CDR3 protein: CASSFGQGGAFF
CDR3 DNA: TGCGCCAGCAGCTTCGGACAGGGCGGCGCTTTCTTT

V gene: TRBV20-1
D gene: .
clone size: few
J gene: TRBJ2-3
CDR3 protein: CSALLEVDTQYF
CDR3 DNA: TGCAGTGCCTTGCTCGAGGTGGATACGCAGTATTTT

V gene: TRBV18
D gene: .
clone size: .
J gene: TRBJ2-4
CDR3 protein: CASSPRLLDSKNIQYF
CDR3 DNA: TGTGCCAGCTCACCACGCCTCTTAGACAGTAAAAACATTCAGTACTTC

V gene: TRBV7-2
D gene: .
clone size: .
J gene: TRBJ2-3
CDR3 protein: CASSPKDSFAQYF
CDR3 DNA: TGTGCCAGCAGCCCGAAGGACAGTTTCGCTCAGTATTTT

V gene: TRBV19
D gene: .
clone size: .
J gene: TRBJ1-2
CDR3 protein: CASSKKVLGDYGYTF
CDR3 DNA: TGTGCCAGTAGTAAGAAGGTCTTGGGGGACTATGGCTACACCTTC

V gene: TRBV25-1
D gene: TRBD2
clone size: .
J gene: TRBJ2-7
CDR3 protein: CASSESGPAGGYEQYF
CDR3 DNA: TGTGCCAGCAGTGAATCAGGCCCAGCGGGGGGCTACGAGCAGTACTTC

V gene: TRBV12-3/TRBV12-4
D gene: .
clone size: many
J gene: TRBJ2-5
CDR3 protein: CASSFLGQGETQYF
CDR3 DNA: TGTGCCAGCAGTTTTCTTGGCCAGGGAGAGACCCAGTACTTC